These 19 T cell receptor beta chains were sequenced from one sample in a study of cytomegalovirus exposure and HLA in healthy donors. Only in-frame clones appear in the TCRdb table, and some are missing; sequencing was by immunoSEQ multiplex PCR. Among approximately 97,000 clones listed, 85% to 95% were seen once. Sequencing was carried out using PBMCs. The receptors shown here come from a woman aged 18-29 years in good health and CMV-seronegative.

The rearrangement joins TRBV6-4 to TRBJ2-2, with 8 bases lining up with TRBD2. This CDR3 is 17 amino acids long. V lost 2 bases and J lost 4; bases outside the gene matches: 9. Germline V lookup: CDR1 MRHNA, CDR2 SNTAGT. CDR3 sequence reads: CASSDEDRGGSTGELFF. Written as DNA, the CDR3 is TGTGCCAGCAGTGACGAGGACCGGGGGGGCAGCACCGGGGAGCTGTTTTTT.

The chain is built from TRBV5-5 and TRBJ2-6; weak D call: TRBD2 (6 bases). This CDR3 has 16 residues. The V gene lost 4 bases and the J gene lost 0 bases, with 11 bases spanning the gap. The germline CDR1 and CDR2 sequences are SGHKS and YYEKEE (reference sequence). CDR3 in amino acids: CASSPSGSSGANVLTF. DNA for the CDR3: TGTGCCAGCAGCCCCTCCGGGAGCTCTGGGGCCAACGTCCTGACTTTC.

The chain uses TRBV7-2 and TRBJ1-2; D remains ambiguous. Looked up from germline, CDR1 is SGHTA and CDR2 is FQGNSA. V was cut by 1 base and J by 0 bases, with 18 bases left in between. The CDR3 is 18 amino acids. The CDR3 bases are TGTGCCAGCAGCTTAGGCGGGCAGCTACTATTTACTAACTATGGCTACACCTTC. Protein: CASSLGGQLLFTNYGYTF. Complete variable domain (other parts from reference TRBV7-2 and TRBJ1-2): GAGVSQSPSNKVTEKGKDVELRCDPISGHTALYWYRQSLGQGLEFLIYFQGNSAPDKSGLPSDRFSAERTGGSVSTLTIQRTQQEDSAVYLCASSLGGQLLFTNYGYTFGSGTRLTVV.

The rearrangement joins TRBV6-1 to TRBJ1-5; D is uncertain. The CDR3 is made up of 16 amino acids. V shed 0 bases and J shed 5 bases, with 14 bases lying between them. Germline CDR1 reads MNHNS; CDR2 reads SASEGT. In nucleotides, the CDR3 is TGTGCCAGCAGTGAAGCCGAGGAGCATCCTCATCAGCCCCAGCATTTT. Translating gives CASSEAEEHPHQPQHF.

This sequence joins TRBV6-1 and TRBJ2-7; a possible D gene is TRBD1 (6 bases). Trimming removed 6 bases at V and 2 bases at J, with 14 bases between. CDR1 MNHNS and CDR2 SASEGT come from the germline V gene. The CDR3 length is 14 residues. The CDR3 DNA is TGTGCCAGCAGCGAGACAGGCAGAACCTACGAGCAGTACTTC. Amino acid sequence: CASSETGRTYEQYF.

The chain couples TRBV18 to TRBJ1-2; possibly TRBD1 for D (6 bases). Per germline, CDR1 KGHSH and CDR2 LQKENI. There are 15 residues in the CDR3. Trimming removed 2 bases at V and 3 bases at J, with 13 bases between. In DNA, the CDR3 is TGTGCCAGCTCACCATTGGACAGAACCTACTATGGCTACACCTTC. Its protein is CASSPLDRTYYGYTF.

This clone came up once. The V call is TRBV5-1, the J call TRBJ2-3; 10 bases line up with TRBD2. With 2 bases clipped from V and 2 bases from J, the junction kept 2 bases outside the gene matches. CDR1 is SGHRS and CDR2 is YFSETQ in the germline V gene. CDR3 length equals 15 residues. CDR3 amino acids: CASSFGLAATDTQYF. CDR3 nucleotide sequence: TGCGCCAGCAGCTTCGGACTAGCGGCCACAGATACGCAGTATTTT.

In this sample, this clone turned up once. The CDR3 protein is CASGLVLSVGSGNMETQYF. The CDR3 nucleotides are TGTGCTAGTGGTTTGGTTCTTTCGGTAGGTAGCGGGAACATGGAGACCCAGTACTTC. This sequence joins TRBV12-5 and TRBJ2-5, with 8 bases aligning to TRBD2. CDR3 length: 19 residues. Trimming at V came to 0 bases and at J to 5 bases, leaving 17 bases not matched to a gene. Germline V gives CDR1 LGHNT, CDR2 FRNRAP.

The chain joins TRBV5-1 to TRBJ2-1; perhaps TRBD2 as D (6 bases). The CDR3 loop spans 14 amino acids. The V gene's germline CDR1 is SGHRS and CDR2 YFSETQ. The V end was cut by 3 bases, the J end by 6 bases, with 13 bases between. The CDR3 here is CASSSPGGSNEQFF. The CDR3 coding sequence is TGCGCCAGCAGCTCCCCCGGGGGTAGCAATGAGCAGTTCTTC.

Only a few counts were recorded for this clone. The chain combines TRBV23-1 with TRBJ1-1; D unresolved. TRBV23-1 has ORF status, its function being uncertain. Trimming removed 7 bases from V and 8 bases from J, with 17 bases in between. The CDR3 has 13 amino acids. In nucleotides, the CDR3 is TGCGCCAGCACCCCCCATCCGAGGGCCGAAGCTTTCTTT. Amino acid sequence: CASTPHPRAEAFF.

V usage is TRBV11-3 and J usage is TRBJ1-1; D is possibly TRBD1 (6 bases). The CDR3 covers 14 residues. CDR1 is SGHNT, CDR2 YENEEA, per germline. V was pared by 4 bases and J by 2 bases, with 11 bases between. Here the CDR3 DNA reads TGTGCCAGCAGCTCGGGGGGGGCAAACACTGAAGCTTTCTTT. Translated: CASSSGGANTEAFF.

The rearrangement links TRBV6-4 to TRBJ1-2; possible D gene TRBD1, 6 bases. CDR3 length equals 15 residues. Germline CDR1 reads MRHNA; CDR2 reads SNTAGT. V dropped 2 bases and J dropped 4 bases, with 14 bases sitting between them. The CDR3 spells CASSDRTAMFYGYTF. In DNA form, the CDR3 reads TGTGCCAGCAGTGACCGGACAGCCATGTTCTATGGCTACACCTTC.

The chain couples TRBV5-1 to TRBJ2-1; 7 bases align to TRBD2. Unmatched junction bases numbered 2, after V lost 1 base and J lost 1 base. This CDR3 spans 15 amino acids. Per germline, CDR1 SGHRS and CDR2 YFSETQ. The CDR3 here is CASSLNGGSYNEQFF. DNA of the CDR3: TGCGCCAGCAGCTTGAACGGGGGGTCCTACAATGAGCAGTTCTTC.

Within the sample, this clone is medium-sized (0.01 to 0.1%). The chain recombines TRBV4-2 with TRBJ2-5; TRBD2 matches at 9 bases. The CDR3 has 17 residues. CDR1 is LGHNA, CDR2 YNFKEQ, per germline. V lost 2 bases and J lost 4; bases outside the gene matches: 11. The CDR3 region has the DNA TGTGCCAGCAGCCAACAGGGGGGTCTTAGCGGGGGAGAGACCCAGTACTTC. This translates into CASSQQGGLSGGETQYF.

The chain recombines TRBV7-2 with TRBJ2-3; weak D call: TRBD2 (6 bases). In germline, CDR1 is SGHTA, CDR2 FQGNSA. The CDR3 has 16 amino acids. Trimming stripped 2 bases from V and 3 bases from J, with 15 bases between. CDR3 amino acids: CASSLMIAESTDTQYF. The CDR3 DNA reads TGTGCCAGCAGCTTAATGATAGCGGAAAGTACAGATACGCAGTATTTT.

The gene calls are TRBV28 and TRBJ2-7; the match to TRBD1 covers 10 bases. Germline CDR1 reads MDHEN; CDR2 reads SYDVKM. V was clipped by 6 bases and J by 7 bases; unmatched bases: 9. This CDR3 contains 14 residues. The CDR3 sequence: CASSSGTGVREQYF. The CDR3 bases are TGTGCCAGCAGCTCGGGGACAGGGGTTCGGGAGCAGTACTTC.

This chain uses TRBV6-4 with TRBJ1-2, with a weak D call TRBD1 (6 bases). Trimming removed 8 bases from V and 5 bases from J, with 15 bases in between. CDR1 MRHNA and CDR2 SNTAGT come from the germline V gene. This CDR3 spans 13 amino acids. CDR3 bases: TGTGCCAGCCGACCCGAAGGGGGATATGGCTACACCTTC. This translates into CASRPEGGYGYTF.

The chain couples TRBV5-4 to TRBJ2-2; 9 positions agree with TRBD1. The CDR3 sequence is 15 residues long. Trimming cost V 5 bases and J 3 bases; bases outside gene matches: 5. Germline V gene sequence: CDR1 SGHNT, CDR2 YYREEE (reference sequence). CDR3 sequence: CASRKQGADTGELFF. The CDR3, as DNA: TGTGCCAGCAGAAAACAGGGGGCGGACACCGGGGAGCTGTTTTTT.

The CDR3 reads CASSQEFPGATIGAKNIQYF. In DNA form, the CDR3 reads TGTGCCAGCAGCCAAGAATTCCCAGGGGCTACCATCGGGGCCAAAAACATTCAGTACTTC. The chain carries TRBV4-2 and TRBJ2-4; tentative D call: TRBD1 (6 bases). The CDR3 sequence is 20 residues long. In germline, CDR1 is LGHNA, CDR2 YNFKEQ. Trimming stripped 0 bases from V and 1 base from J, with 22 bases between.